This TCR beta chain was profiled in a study of shared clonotypes between healthy human individuals. Overall study: CD4 naive and memory got three plates each, CD8 naive two, CD8 memory one. Study-wide findings and caveats: Estimated richness was generally greater in naive than memory subsets. The sharing of 4% to 5.5% of naive CD4 clonotypes was seen across a few donors.

Sequenced by immunoSEQ multiplex PCR; TCRdb stores in-frame clones only, minus some. This sample has a few million clones, with around nine tenths found just once. Notes on this clone: The antigen remains unidentified.

CD4+ cells underwent separation, giving CD45RA+ naive and CD45RA-negative memory subsets. The CDR3 runs 11 residues. Germline assignment: CDR1 DFQATT and CDR2 SNEGSKA (reference sequence). Between the trimmed V and J ends, which lost 6 bases and 3 bases, there was a span of 8 bases. This sequence originates from a man aged 18 to 35 in good health. This chain connects TRBV20-1 to TRBJ1-2; D not certain. The sequenced sample consisted of naive CD4+ T cells sorted from blood. Indicated subset: CD45RA+ positively selected. CDR3 residues: CSAGPDYGYTF. The CDR3 nucleotides read TGCAGTGCCGGGCCGGACTATGGCTACACCTTC.